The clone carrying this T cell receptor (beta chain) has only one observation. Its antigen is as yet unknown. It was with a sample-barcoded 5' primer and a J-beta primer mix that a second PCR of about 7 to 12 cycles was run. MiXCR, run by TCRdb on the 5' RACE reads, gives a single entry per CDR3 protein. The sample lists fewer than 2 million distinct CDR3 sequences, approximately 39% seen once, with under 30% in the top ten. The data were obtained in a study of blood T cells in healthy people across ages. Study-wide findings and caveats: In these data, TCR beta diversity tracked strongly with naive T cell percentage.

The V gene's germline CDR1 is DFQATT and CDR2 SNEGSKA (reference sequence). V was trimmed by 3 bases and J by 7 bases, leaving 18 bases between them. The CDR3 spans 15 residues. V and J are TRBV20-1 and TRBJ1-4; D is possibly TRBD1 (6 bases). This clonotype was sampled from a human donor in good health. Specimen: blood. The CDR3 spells CSASKAGQISEKLFF. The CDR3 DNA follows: TGCAGTGCTAGTAAGGCGGGACAAATATCTGAAAAACTGTTTTTT.